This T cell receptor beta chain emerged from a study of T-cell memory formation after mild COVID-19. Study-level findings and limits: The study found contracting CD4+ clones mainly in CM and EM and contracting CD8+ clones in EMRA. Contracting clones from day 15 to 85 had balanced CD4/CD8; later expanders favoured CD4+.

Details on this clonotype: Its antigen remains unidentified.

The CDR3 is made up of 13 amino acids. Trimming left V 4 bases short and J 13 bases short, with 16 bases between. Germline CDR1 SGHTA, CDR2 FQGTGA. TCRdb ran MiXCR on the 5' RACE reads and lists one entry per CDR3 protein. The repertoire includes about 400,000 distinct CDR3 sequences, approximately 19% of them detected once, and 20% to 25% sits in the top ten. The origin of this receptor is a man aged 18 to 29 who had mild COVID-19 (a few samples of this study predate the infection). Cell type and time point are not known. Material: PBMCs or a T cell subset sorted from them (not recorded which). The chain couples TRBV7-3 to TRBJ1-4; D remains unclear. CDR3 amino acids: CASSSNAGSRLFF. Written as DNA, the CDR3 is TGTGCCAGCAGCTCGAACGCAGGATCAAGACTGTTTTTT.